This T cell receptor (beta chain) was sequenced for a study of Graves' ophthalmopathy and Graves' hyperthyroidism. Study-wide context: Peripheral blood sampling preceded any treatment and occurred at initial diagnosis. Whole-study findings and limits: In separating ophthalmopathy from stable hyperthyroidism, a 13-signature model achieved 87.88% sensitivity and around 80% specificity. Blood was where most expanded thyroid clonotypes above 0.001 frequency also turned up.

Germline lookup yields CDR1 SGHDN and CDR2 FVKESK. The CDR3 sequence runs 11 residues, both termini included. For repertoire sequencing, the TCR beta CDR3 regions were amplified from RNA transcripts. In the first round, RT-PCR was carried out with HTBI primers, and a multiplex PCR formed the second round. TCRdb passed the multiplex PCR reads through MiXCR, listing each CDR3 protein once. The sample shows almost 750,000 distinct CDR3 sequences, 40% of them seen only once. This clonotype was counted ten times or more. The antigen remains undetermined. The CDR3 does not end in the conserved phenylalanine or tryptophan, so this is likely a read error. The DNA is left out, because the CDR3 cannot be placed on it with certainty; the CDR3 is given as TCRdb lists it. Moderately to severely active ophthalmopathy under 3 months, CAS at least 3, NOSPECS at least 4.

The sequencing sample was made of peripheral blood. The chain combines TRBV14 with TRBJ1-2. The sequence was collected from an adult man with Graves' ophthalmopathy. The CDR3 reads CASSQGGERLI.